The rows below give T cell receptor beta chains drawn from one sample of a study of blood T cell repertoires in COVID-19. Here immunoSEQ multiplex PCR was the method, and the copy in TCRdb shows in-frame clones only, minus some. Of approximately 100,000 clones in the sample, approximately 82% were seen once. What was sequenced was peripheral blood. Receptor source: a man between 60 and 75 years old with acute or convalescent COVID-19. CDR3s include the opening cysteine and the closing phenylalanine or tryptophan. D genes are given only for firm matches. Clone size appears in some rows only: once, few, many, or a class for an expanded clone.

j_call,clone_size,v_call,d_call,cdr3_aa,cdr3_nt
TRBJ1-2,-,TRBV6-2/TRBV6-3,TRBD1,CASSYVQGAEYGYTF,TGTGCCAGCAGTTACGTACAGGGGGCAGAATATGGCTACACCTTC
TRBJ1-2,few,TRBV27,TRBD1,CASSLEGQVANYGYTF,TGTGCCAGCAGTTTAGAAGGACAGGTCGCTAACTATGGCTACACCTTC
TRBJ1-4,-,TRBV2,-,CASSVQRREKLFF,TGTGCCAGCAGTGTGCAGAGGCGAGAAAAACTGTTTTTT
TRBJ1-2,-,TRBV19,-,CASTAGERFAAYGYTF,TGTGCCAGTACGGCCGGGGAACGCTTTGCGGCCTATGGCTACACCTTC
TRBJ1-5,-,TRBV6-5,-,CASRSGTTNQPQHF,TGTGCCAGCAGGTCCGGGACTACCAATCAGCCCCAGCATTTT
TRBJ1-6,-,TRBV2,-,CASSEGRTYNSPLHF,TGTGCCAGCAGTGAAGGGAGAACCTATAATTCACCCCTCCACTTT
TRBJ1-3,-,TRBV5-6,TRBD1,CASSADRGIGGNTIYF,TGTGCCAGCAGCGCGGACAGGGGAATCGGGGGAAACACCATATATTTT
TRBJ2-2,-,TRBV11-2,-,CASSLVRGLDTGELFF,TGTGCCAGCAGCTTAGTTCGGGGGTTGGACACCGGGGAGCTGTTTTTT
TRBJ2-1,-,TRBV19,TRBD2,CASNRLAGAYNEQFF,TGTGCCAGTAATCGACTAGCGGGGGCTTACAATGAGCAGTTCTTC
TRBJ1-2,-,TRBV10-3,-,CATRGAYGYTF,TGTGCCACGAGAGGTGCTTATGGCTACACCTTC
TRBJ2-3,-,TRBV21-1,-,CASSKRLVSDTQYF,TGTGCCAGCAGCAAGCGACTAGTCTCGGATACGCAGTATTTT
TRBJ1-1,-,TRBV28,-,CASSLWSRSMAFF,TGTGCCAGCAGTTTATGGTCCCGGTCCATGGCTTTCTTT
TRBJ1-6,-,TRBV6-5,-,CASSYLRRSDSPLHF,TGTGCCAGCAGTTACTTGAGGAGGAGTGATTCACCCCTCCACTTT
TRBJ2-3,-,TRBV4-1,-,CASSQATDLWSTDTQYF,TGCGCCAGCAGCCAAGCAACCGACTTGTGGAGTACAGATACGCAGTATTTT
TRBJ1-2,-,TRBV18,TRBD1,CASSPFGQGGNYGYTF,TGTGCCAGCTCACCTTTCGGACAGGGGGGTAACTATGGCTACACCTTC
TRBJ2-3,once,TRBV9,TRBD1,CASSVTDRGGPLDTQYF,TGTGCCAGCAGCGTCACCGACAGGGGGGGACCTTTGGATACGCAGTATTTT
TRBJ1-2,-,TRBV3-1/TRBV3-2,-,CASSPWDSGYGYTF,TGTGCCAGCAGCCCCTGGGACTCAGGCTATGGCTACACCTTC
TRBJ2-6,-,TRBV19,-,CASTKGVLSLEANVLTF,TGTGCCAGCACAAAGGGGGTGTTATCTCTGGAGGCCAACGTCCTGACTTTC
TRBJ2-3,-,TRBV7-8,-,CASSLAGLTDTQYF,TGTGCCAGCAGCTTAGCGGGGCTCACAGATACGCAGTATTTT
TRBJ2-7,-,TRBV29-1,TRBD1,CSVERDRGLSYEQYF,TGCAGCGTTGAGAGGGACAGGGGGCTCTCCTACGAGCAGTACTTC
TRBJ1-1,-,TRBV5-6,-,CASSLFRNTEAFF,TGTGCCAGCAGCTTATTTAGGAACACTGAAGCTTTCTTT
TRBJ2-2,-,TRBV27,-,CASSWLNTGELFF,TGTGCCAGCAGTTGGCTGAACACCGGGGAGCTGTTTTTT
TRBJ2-2,-,TRBV5-1,-,CASSLSFFITNTGELFF,TGCGCCAGCAGCCTATCGTTTTTTATTACTAATACCGGGGAGCTGTTTTTT
TRBJ1-1,-,TRBV5-4,-,CASSLYRGAGTEAFF,TGTGCCAGCAGCTTGTATAGGGGAGCGGGCACTGAAGCTTTCTTT
TRBJ1-6,-,TRBV15,-,CATSRAESAPLHF,TGTGCCACCAGCAGAGCGGAGTCAGCACCCCTCCACTTT
TRBJ1-3,once,TRBV5-1,-,CASSLQGNSGNTIYF,TGCGCCAGCAGCCTCCAGGGAAACTCTGGAAACACCATATATTTT
TRBJ2-7,-,TRBV7-9,TRBD1,CASSRDRGLYEQYF,TGTGCCAGCAGCCGCGACAGGGGACTCTACGAGCAGTACTTC
TRBJ1-2,once,TRBV30,TRBD1,CAWSPLGQVKGNYGYTF,TGTGCCTGGAGTCCCCTCGGACAGGTTAAGGGTAACTATGGCTACACCTTC
TRBJ2-1,-,TRBV5-1,-,CASTPLMGPDSNEQFF,TGCGCCAGCACCCCACTGATGGGGCCCGACTCCAATGAGCAGTTCTTC
TRBJ2-2,-,TRBV4-1,-,CASSQEPGTFSTGELFF,TGCGCCAGCAGCCAAGAACCGGGAACGTTTAGCACCGGGGAGCTGTTTTTT
TRBJ2-1,-,TRBV7-3,TRBD2,CASSLGTSGNEQFF,TGTGCCAGCAGCTTGGGGACTAGCGGTAATGAGCAGTTCTTC
TRBJ1-5,-,TRBV6-5,TRBD1,CASSPPGQGHQPQHF,TGTGCCAGCAGTCCACCGGGACAGGGTCATCAGCCCCAGCATTTT
TRBJ2-5,-,TRBV4-1,-,CASSQDRVTGRKETQYF,TGCGCCAGCAGCCAAGATCGTGTGACAGGGAGGAAAGAGACCCAGTACTTC
TRBJ2-1,-,TRBV24-1,TRBD2,CATSRAGNRYNEQFF,TGTGCCACCAGTCGAGCGGGGAACCGTTACAATGAGCAGTTCTTC
TRBJ2-4,-,TRBV20-1,TRBD1,CSASLQGQGKGTKNIQYF,TGCAGTGCTAGTCTACAGGGACAGGGGAAAGGGACCAAAAACATTCAGTACTTC
TRBJ1-2,once,TRBV27,TRBD1,CASSPPGQGFGGYTF,TGTGCCAGCAGTCCCCCGGGACAGGGGTTTGGGGGCTACACCTTC
TRBJ1-1,-,TRBV6-6,TRBD1,CASRRLGDRGNTEAFF,TGTGCCAGCAGACGGTTGGGGGACAGGGGAAACACTGAAGCTTTCTTT
TRBJ1-3,-,TRBV2,-,CASRDGAAGNTIYF,TGTGCCAGCAGAGATGGGGCGGCTGGAAACACCATATATTTT
TRBJ2-5,once,TRBV5-3,-,CARRDGPGQETQYF,TGTGCCAGAAGGGACGGCCCGGGACAAGAGACCCAGTACTTC